The source of this T cell receptor beta chain is a study of blood T cell repertoires in COVID-19. Across the whole study: Samples representing acute and convalescent COVID-19 were sourced from the United States, Italy and Spain. Sample material is recorded as cDNA or gDNA derived from T cells, B-cell-depleted T cells, or PBMCs.

Original methodology: By means of reference gene primer amplification, nucleated cell counts were estimated. Clones were read by immunoSEQ multiplex PCR, and TCRdb kept only the in-frame ones, dropping some. V and J calls and clone size are as listed in that table; D and trimming were resolved from the DNA. Altogether roughly 140,000 clones are present, around four fifths being singletons, with the ten largest covering about 3.2%. CDR1 is SGHRS and CDR2 is YFSETQ in the germline V gene. Trimming cost V 4 bases and J 9 bases; bases outside gene matches: 8. This CDR3 has 13 amino acids. The V gene is TRBV5-1, the J gene TRBJ2-7, with 9 positions matching TRBD1. Sequencing was performed on peripheral blood. This clonotype originated in a woman aged 40 to 49 with active or convalescent COVID-19. The CDR3 region is CASSGGQGSSQYF. CDR3 bases: TGCGCCAGCAGCGGGGGACAGGGCTCGTCGCAGTACTTC. Full variable domain (missing parts from reference TRBV5-1 and TRBJ2-7): KAGVTQTPRYLIKTRGQQVTLSCSPISGHRSVSWYQQTPGQGLQFLFEYFSETQRNKGNFPGRFSGRQFSNSRSEMNVSTLELGDSALYLCASSGGQGSSQYFGPGTRLTVT.